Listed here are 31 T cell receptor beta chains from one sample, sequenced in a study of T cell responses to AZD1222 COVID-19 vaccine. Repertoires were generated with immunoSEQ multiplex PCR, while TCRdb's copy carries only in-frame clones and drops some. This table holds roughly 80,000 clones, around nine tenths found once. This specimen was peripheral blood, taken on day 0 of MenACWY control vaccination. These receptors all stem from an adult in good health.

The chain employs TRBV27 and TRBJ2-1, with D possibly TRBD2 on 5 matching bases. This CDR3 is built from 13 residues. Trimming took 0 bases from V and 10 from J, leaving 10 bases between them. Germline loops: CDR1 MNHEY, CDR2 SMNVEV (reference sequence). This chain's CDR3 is CASSLSSSREQFF. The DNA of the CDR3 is TGTGCCAGCAGTTTATCGTCTAGCCGCGAGCAGTTCTTC.

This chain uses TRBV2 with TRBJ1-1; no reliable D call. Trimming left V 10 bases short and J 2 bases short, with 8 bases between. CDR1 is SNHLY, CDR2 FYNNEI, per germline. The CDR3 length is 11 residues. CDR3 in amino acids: CATIGNTEAFF. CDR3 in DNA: TGTGCCACGATCGGAAACACTGAAGCTTTCTTT.

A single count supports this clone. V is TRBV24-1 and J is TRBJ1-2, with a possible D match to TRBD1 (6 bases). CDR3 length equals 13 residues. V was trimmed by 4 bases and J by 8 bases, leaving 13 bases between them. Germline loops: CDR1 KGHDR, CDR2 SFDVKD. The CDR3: CATSDPGQKGYTF. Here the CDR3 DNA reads TGTGCCACCAGTGACCCCGGACAGAAAGGCTACACCTTC.

For the CDR3, the DNA is TGTGCCAGCAGCTTAGAGAACACCGGGGAGCTGTTTTTT. Residues: CASSLENTGELFF. The rearrangement uses TRBV7-9 and TRBJ2-2; no reliable D call. The CDR3 spans 13 residues. The V end lost 1 base, the J end lost 1 base, and 1 base lay between the germline ends. Germline lookup yields CDR1 SEHNR and CDR2 FQNEAQ (reference sequence).

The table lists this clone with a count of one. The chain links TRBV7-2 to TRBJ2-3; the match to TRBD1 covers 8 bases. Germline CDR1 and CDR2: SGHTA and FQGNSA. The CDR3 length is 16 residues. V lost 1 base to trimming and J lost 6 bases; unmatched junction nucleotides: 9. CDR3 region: CASSLDWTGTMDTQYF. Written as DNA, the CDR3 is TGTGCCAGCAGCTTAGACTGGACAGGGACCATGGATACGCAGTATTTT.

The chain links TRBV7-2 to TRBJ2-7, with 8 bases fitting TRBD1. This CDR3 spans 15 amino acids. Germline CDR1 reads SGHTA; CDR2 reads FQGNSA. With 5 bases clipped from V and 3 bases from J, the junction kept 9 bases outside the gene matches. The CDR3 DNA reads TGTGCCAGCAGCAGTCGGACAGGGAAACTCTACGAGCAGTACTTC. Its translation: CASSSRTGKLYEQYF.

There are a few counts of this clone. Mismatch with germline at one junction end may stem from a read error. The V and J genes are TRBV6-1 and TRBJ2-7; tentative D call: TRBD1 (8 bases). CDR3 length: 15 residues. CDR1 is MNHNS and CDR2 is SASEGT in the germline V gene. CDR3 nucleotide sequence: TGTGCCAGCAGCGAAGGGGGGGGACAGGCCACACAGCAGTACTTC. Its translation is CASSEGGGQATQQYF.

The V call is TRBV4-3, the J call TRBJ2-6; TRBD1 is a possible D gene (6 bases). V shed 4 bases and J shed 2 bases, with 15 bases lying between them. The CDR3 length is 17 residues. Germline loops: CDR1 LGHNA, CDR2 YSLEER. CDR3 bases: TGCGCCAGCAGCCCCGAACAGAACAGGGCTGGGGCCAACGTCCTGACTTTC. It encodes CASSPEQNRAGANVLTF.

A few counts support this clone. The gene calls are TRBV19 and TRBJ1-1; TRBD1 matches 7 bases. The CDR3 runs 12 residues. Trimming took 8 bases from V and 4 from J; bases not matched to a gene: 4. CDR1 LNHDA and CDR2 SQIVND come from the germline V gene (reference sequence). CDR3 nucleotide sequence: TGTGCCAGTCGACAGGGCGGCACTGAAGCTTTCTTT. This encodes CASRQGGTEAFF.

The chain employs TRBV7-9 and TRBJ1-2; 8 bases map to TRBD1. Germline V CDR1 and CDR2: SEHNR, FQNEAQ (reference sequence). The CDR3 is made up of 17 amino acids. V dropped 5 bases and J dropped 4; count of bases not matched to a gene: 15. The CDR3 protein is CASSPGGQASPTYGYTF. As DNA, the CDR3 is TGTGCCAGCAGCCCTGGGGGACAGGCCTCCCCCACCTATGGCTACACCTTC.

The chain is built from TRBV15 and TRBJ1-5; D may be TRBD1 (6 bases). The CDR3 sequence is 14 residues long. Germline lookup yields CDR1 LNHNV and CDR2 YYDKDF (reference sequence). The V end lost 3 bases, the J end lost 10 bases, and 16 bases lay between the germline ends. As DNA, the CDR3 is TGTGCCACCAGCAGGATGGGGGCGGGGGACCCCCAGCATTTT. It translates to CATSRMGAGDPQHF.

CDR3 protein: CASSVTSGYEQYF. As DNA, the CDR3 is TGTGCCAGCAGCGTCACTAGCGGGTACGAGCAGTACTTC. The chain joins TRBV11-2 to TRBJ2-7; 9 positions agree with TRBD2. This CDR3 has 13 amino acids. Germline V gives CDR1 SGHAT, CDR2 FQNNGV. Unmatched junction bases numbered 3, after V lost 5 bases and J lost 4 bases.

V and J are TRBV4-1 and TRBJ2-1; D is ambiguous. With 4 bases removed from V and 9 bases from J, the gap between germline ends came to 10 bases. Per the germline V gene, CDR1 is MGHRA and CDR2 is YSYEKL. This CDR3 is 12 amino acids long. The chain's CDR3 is CASSPPLGEQFF. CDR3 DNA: TGCGCCAGCAGCCCCCCCCTCGGTGAGCAGTTCTTC.

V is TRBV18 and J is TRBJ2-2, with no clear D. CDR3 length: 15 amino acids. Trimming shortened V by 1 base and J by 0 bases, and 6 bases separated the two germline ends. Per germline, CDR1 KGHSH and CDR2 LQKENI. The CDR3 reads CASSPRHSNTGELFF. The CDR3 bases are TGTGCCAGCTCACCACGGCACTCGAACACCGGGGAGCTGTTTTTT.

CDR3 DNA: TGTGCCAGCAGCATCCAGGGGGCGGGGGAAAAACTGTTTTTT. Encoded protein: CASSIQGAGEKLFF. This sequence joins TRBV7-9 and TRBJ1-4, with 8 bases that match TRBD1. CDR1 is SEHNR and CDR2 is FQNEAQ in the germline V gene (reference sequence). The CDR3 is made up of 14 amino acids. V was pared by 5 bases and J by 8 bases, with 7 bases of the junction left unmatched.

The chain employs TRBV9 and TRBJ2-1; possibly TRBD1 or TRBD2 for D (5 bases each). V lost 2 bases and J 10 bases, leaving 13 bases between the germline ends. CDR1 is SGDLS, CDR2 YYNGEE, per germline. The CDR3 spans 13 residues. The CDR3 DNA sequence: TGTGCCAGCAGCGTTGGGGGAGAGGGGGAGCAGTTCTTC. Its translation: CASSVGGEGEQFF.

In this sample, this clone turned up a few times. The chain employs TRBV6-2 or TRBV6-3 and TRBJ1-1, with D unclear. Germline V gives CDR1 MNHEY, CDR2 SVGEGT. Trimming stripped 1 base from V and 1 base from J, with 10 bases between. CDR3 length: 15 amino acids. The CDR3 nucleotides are TGTGCCAGCAGTTACTTAGGACGGGAGAACACTGAAGCTTTCTTT. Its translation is CASSYLGRENTEAFF.

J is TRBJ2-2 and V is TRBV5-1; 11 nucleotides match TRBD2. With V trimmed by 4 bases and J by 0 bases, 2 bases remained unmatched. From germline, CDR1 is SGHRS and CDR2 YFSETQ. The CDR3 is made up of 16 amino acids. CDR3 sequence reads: CASSTLAGANTGELFF. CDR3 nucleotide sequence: TGCGCCAGCAGCACACTAGCGGGAGCGAACACCGGGGAGCTGTTTTTT.

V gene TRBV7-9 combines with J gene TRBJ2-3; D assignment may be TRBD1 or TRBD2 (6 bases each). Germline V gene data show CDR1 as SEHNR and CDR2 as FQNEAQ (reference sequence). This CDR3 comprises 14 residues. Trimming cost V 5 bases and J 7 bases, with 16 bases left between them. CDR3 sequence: CASSRRQEGNTQYF. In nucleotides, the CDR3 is TGTGCCAGCAGCCGAAGACAGGAGGGGAATACGCAGTATTTT.

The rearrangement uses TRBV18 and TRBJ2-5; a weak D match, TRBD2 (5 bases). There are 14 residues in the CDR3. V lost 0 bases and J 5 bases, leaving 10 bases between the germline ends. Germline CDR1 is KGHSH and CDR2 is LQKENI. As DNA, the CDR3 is TGTGCCAGCTCACCACCGGGAGCGCGGGAGACCCAGTACTTC. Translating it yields CASSPPGARETQYF. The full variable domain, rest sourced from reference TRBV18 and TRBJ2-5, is NAGVMQNPRHLVRRRGQEARLRCSPMKGHSHVYWYRQLPEEGLKFMVYLQKENIIDESGMPKERFSAEFPKEGPSILRIQQVVRGDSAAYFCASSPPGARETQYFGPGTRLLVL.

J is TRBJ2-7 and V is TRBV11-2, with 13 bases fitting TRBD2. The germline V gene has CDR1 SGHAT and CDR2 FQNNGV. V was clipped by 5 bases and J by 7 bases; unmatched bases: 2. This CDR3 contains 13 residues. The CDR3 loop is CASSQGLAGEQYF. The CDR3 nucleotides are TGTGCCAGCAGCCAGGGACTAGCGGGGGAGCAGTACTTC.

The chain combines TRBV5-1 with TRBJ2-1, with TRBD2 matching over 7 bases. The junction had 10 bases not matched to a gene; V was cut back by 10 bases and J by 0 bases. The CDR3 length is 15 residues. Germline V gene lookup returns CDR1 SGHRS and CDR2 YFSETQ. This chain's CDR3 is CACSPLADSYNEQFF. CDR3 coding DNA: TGCGCCTGCTCCCCCCTAGCGGACTCCTACAATGAGCAGTTCTTC.

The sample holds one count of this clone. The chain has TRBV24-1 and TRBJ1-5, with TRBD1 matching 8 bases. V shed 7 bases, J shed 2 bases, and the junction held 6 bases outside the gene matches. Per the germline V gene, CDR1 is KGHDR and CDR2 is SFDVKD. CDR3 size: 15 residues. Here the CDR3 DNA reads TGTGCCACCAGCCCGTCGGGACAGGGCAATCAGCCCCAGCATTTT. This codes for CATSPSGQGNQPQHF.

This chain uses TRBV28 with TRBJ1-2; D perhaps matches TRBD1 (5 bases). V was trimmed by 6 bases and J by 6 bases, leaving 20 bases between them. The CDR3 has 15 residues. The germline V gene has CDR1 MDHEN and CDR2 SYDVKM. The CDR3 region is CASSRNRDGGNGYTF. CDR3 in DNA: TGTGCCAGCAGCCGTAACCGGGACGGGGGGAATGGCTACACCTTC.

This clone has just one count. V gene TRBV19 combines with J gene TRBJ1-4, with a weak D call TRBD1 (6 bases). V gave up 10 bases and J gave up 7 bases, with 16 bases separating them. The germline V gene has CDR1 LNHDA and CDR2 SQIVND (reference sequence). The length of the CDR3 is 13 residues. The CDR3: CATQDRGIEKLFF. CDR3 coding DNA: TGTGCCACCCAGGACAGAGGCATTGAAAAACTGTTTTTT.

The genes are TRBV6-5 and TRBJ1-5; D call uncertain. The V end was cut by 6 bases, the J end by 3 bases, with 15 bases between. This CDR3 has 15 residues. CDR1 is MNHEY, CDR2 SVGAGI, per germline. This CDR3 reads CASRAFMGNNQPQHF. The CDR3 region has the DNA TGTGCCAGCAGGGCCTTTATGGGGAACAATCAGCCCCAGCATTTT.

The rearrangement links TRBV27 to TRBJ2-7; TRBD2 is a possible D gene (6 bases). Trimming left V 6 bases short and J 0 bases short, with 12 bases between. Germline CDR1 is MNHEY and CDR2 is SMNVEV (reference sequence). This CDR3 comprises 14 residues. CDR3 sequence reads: CASSLARASYEQYF. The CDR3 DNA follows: TGTGCCAGCAGCCTAGCGCGGGCCTCCTACGAGCAGTACTTC.

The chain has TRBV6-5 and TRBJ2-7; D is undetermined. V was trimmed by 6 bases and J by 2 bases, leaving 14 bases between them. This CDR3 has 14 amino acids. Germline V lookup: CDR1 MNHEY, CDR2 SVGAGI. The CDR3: CASRPDKAPYEQYF. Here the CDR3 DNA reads TGTGCCAGCAGGCCCGACAAGGCCCCCTACGAGCAGTACTTC.

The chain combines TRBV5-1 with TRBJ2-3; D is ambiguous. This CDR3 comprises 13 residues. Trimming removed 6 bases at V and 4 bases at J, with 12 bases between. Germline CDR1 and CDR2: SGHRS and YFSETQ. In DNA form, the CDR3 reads TGCGCCAGCACCGCTATGGTGGCAGATACGCAGTATTTT. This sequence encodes CASTAMVADTQYF.

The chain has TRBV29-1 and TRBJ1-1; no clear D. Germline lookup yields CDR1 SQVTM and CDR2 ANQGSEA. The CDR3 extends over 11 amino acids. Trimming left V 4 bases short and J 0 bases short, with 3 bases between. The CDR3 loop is CSVGLNTEAFF. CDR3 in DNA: TGCAGCGTTGGACTGAACACTGAAGCTTTCTTT.

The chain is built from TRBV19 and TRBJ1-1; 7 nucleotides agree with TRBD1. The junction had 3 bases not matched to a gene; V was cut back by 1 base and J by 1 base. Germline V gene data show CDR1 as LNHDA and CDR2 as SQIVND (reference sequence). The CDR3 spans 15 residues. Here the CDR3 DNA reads TGTGCCAGTAGTATAGTGGGGGACAGGAACACTGAAGCTTTCTTT. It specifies CASSIVGDRNTEAFF.